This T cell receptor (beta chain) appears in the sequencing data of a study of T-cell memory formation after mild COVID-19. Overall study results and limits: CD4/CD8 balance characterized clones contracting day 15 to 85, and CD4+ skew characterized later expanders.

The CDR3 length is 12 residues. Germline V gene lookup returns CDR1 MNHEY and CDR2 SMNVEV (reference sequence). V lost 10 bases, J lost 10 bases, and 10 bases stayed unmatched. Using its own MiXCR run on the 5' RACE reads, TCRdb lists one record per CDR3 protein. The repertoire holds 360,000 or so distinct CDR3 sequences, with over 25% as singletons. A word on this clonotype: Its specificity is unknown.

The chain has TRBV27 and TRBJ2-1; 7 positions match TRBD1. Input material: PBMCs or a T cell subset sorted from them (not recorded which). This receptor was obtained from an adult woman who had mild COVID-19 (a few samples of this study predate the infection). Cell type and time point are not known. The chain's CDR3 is CATKTGPGEQFF. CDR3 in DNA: TGTGCCACCAAGACAGGGCCGGGGGAGCAGTTCTTC.